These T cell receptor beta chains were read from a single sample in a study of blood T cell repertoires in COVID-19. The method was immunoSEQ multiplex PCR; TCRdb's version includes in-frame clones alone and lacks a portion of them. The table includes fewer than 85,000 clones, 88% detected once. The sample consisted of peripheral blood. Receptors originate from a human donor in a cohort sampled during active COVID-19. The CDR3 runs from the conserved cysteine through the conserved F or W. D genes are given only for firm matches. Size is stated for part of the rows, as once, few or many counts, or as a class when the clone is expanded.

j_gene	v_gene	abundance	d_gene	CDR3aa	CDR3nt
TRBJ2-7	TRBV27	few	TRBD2	CASSFRLAGSYEQYF	TGTGCCAGCAGTTTTCGACTAGCGGGAAGCTACGAGCAGTACTTC
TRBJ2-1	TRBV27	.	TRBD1	CASKGAGQGSYEQFF	TGTGCCAGCAAGGGGGCGGGACAGGGGAGTTATGAGCAGTTCTTC
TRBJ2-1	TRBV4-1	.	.	CASSPSIAPGNEQFF	TGCGCCAGCAGCCCATCTATTGCCCCGGGAAATGAGCAGTTCTTC
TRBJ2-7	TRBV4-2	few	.	CASSQSSYEQYF	TGTGCCAGCAGCCAGAGCTCCTACGAGCAGTACTTC
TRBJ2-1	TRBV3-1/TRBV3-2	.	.	CASSPQLRGVNEQFF	TGTGCCAGCAGCCCCCAGCTGCGGGGCGTGAATGAGCAGTTCTTC
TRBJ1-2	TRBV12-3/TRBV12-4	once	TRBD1	CASSSGTGFGYTF	TGTGCCAGCAGTTCCGGGACAGGGTTTGGCTACACCTTC
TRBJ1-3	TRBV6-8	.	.	CAVGGPTGNTIYF	TGTGCCGTCGGGGGGCCCACTGGAAACACCATATATTTT
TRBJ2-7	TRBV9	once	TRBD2	CASSPSGGSSYEQYF	TGTGCCAGCAGCCCTAGCGGGGGGAGCTCCTACGAGCAGTACTTC
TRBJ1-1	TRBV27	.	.	CASSLYSHTEAFF	TGTGCCAGCAGTTTGTACAGCCACACTGAAGCTTTCTTT
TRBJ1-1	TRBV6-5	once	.	CASSSRLVAFF	TGTGCCAGCAGTTCCCGACTGGTGGCTTTCTTT
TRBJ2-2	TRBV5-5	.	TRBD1	CASRGTGTVNTGELFF	TGTGCCAGCAGGGGCACCGGGACAGTAAACACCGGGGAGCTGTTTTTT
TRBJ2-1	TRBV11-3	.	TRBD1	CASSPGQGMRNEQFF	TGTGCCAGCAGCCCCGGACAGGGGATGCGGAATGAGCAGTTCTTC
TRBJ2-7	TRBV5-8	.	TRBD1	CASGDRGQPAYF	TGTGCCAGCGGGGACAGGGGGCAACCAGCGTACTTC
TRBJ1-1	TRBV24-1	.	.	CATSGRGDMWTEAFF	TGTGCCACCAGTGGCAGGGGAGATATGTGGACTGAAGCTTTCTTT
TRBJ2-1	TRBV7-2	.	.	CASSSTGRHEQFF	TGTGCCAGCAGCTCTACAGGTCGGCATGAGCAGTTCTTC